A single sample gave rise to the 26 T cell receptor beta chains below, sequenced in a study of blood T cell repertoires in COVID-19. Some clones are missing from TCRdb's copy, which holds only in-frame ones; the method was immunoSEQ multiplex PCR. Of tens of thousands of clones listed, 87% were seen once; the top ten hold 15% to 20%. Sequencing used peripheral blood. Receptor source: an older woman with COVID-19, enrolled during active disease.

This clone was counted once. The J gene is TRBJ2-5, the V gene TRBV19; possibly TRBD1 for D (7 bases). This CDR3 has 14 amino acids. Trimming left V 5 bases short and J 5 bases short, with 15 bases between. Looked up from germline, CDR1 is LNHDA and CDR2 is SQIVND (reference sequence). The CDR3 DNA is TGTGCCAGTAGTCAGGGGGGTCGGTCGGAGACCCAGTACTTC. Its translation is CASSQGGRSETQYF.

CDR3 protein: CASDYDIRGHKPQHF. The CDR3 DNA reads TGTGCCAGCGACTATGATATCAGGGGACATAAGCCCCAGCATTTT. The rearrangement links TRBV21-1 to TRBJ1-5; TRBD1, the table's D call, was not compared with the DNA. TRBV21-1 is a pseudogene segment. The CDR3 consists of 15 residues.

CDR3 residues: CASSVGHSASYEQYF. As DNA, the CDR3 is TGTGCCAGCAGCGTAGGGCATTCCGCCTCCTACGAGCAGTACTTC. The chain carries TRBV9 and TRBJ2-7; D gene ambiguous. The CDR3 spans 15 residues. Trimming stripped 0 bases from V and 0 bases from J, with 10 bases between. Germline assignment: CDR1 SGDLS and CDR2 YYNGEE.

The genes are TRBV21-1 and TRBJ1-2; no check of the table's D call, TRBD1, against the DNA was made. TRBV21-1 is marked as a pseudogene. The CDR3 length is 13 residues. The CDR3 sequence: CASKTGANYGYTF. In DNA, the CDR3 is TGTGCCAGCAAGACAGGGGCTAACTATGGCTACACCTTC.

This chain connects TRBV30 to TRBJ2-5; weak D call: TRBD1 (5 bases). The CDR3 runs to 13 residues. From germline, CDR1 is GTSNPN and CDR2 SVGIG (reference sequence). Trimming left V 2 bases short and J 2 bases short, with 9 bases between. The CDR3 spells CAWSSDNQETQYF. CDR3 DNA sequence: TGTGCCTGGAGTTCGGACAATCAAGAGACCCAGTACTTC.

The V and J genes are TRBV9 and TRBJ1-5; 8 bases match TRBD1. The CDR3 has 15 residues. Germline V lookup: CDR1 SGDLS, CDR2 YYNGEE. The J segment lost 4 bases and the V segment lost 1 base, leaving 4 bases of the junction unmatched. For the CDR3, the DNA is TGTGCCAGCAGCGTATCGGACAGGGCTAATCAGCCCCAGCATTTT. It codes for CASSVSDRANQPQHF.

The DNA of the CDR3 is TGTGCCAGTAGTACTCAGCGGGGGGCCACCTACAATGAGCAGTTCTTC. Amino acid sequence: CASSTQRGATYNEQFF. This sequence joins TRBV19 and TRBJ2-1, with 9 positions matching TRBD2. From germline, CDR1 is LNHDA and CDR2 SQIVND (reference sequence). The ends lost 4 bases at V and 2 bases at J; junction bases unmatched: 6. The CDR3 length is 16 residues.

This clone was detected once. This sequence joins TRBV11-2 and TRBJ1-2; D is unclear. CDR1 and CDR2 (germline): SGHAT, FQNNGV. V was shortened by 1 base and J by 4 bases, with 16 bases between the two germline ends. The CDR3 has 16 amino acids. The CDR3 sequence: CASSLGKVRTPYGYTF. The DNA for the CDR3 is TGTGCCAGCAGCTTAGGGAAGGTACGGACTCCCTATGGCTACACCTTC.

V and J are TRBV18 and TRBJ1-2, with TRBD1 as a possible D gene (6 bases). This CDR3 is 15 amino acids long. Germline lookup yields CDR1 KGHSH and CDR2 LQKENI. V lost 0 bases, J lost 11 bases, and 19 bases lay in between. CDR3 residues: CASSPPGTPGASYTF. The CDR3 bases are TGTGCCAGCTCACCACCGGGGACACCCGGTGCGTCGTACACCTTC.

This chain joins TRBV4-1 and TRBJ1-1, with D unresolved. CDR1 and CDR2 from the germline V gene are MGHRA and YSYEKL. The CDR3 has 14 residues. The ends were cut back, 0 bases at V and 2 bases at J, with 7 bases in the middle. The CDR3 nucleotides read TGCGCCAGCAGCCAAGATCCGGGTAACACTGAAGCTTTCTTT. Amino acids: CASSQDPGNTEAFF.

This chain links TRBV6-5 with TRBJ2-1; perhaps TRBD1 as D (5 bases). This CDR3 contains 15 residues. Trimming removed 7 bases from V and 4 bases from J, with 17 bases in between. Germline V CDR1 and CDR2: MNHEY, SVGAGI. CDR3 bases: TGTGCCAGCAAGCAGGGTGTGGGTCGGTACAATGAGCAGTTCTTC. Translated, it gives CASKQGVGRYNEQFF.

The chain couples TRBV7-9 to TRBJ1-2, with 10 bases that match TRBD1. V trimming: 4 bases; J trimming: 6 bases; junction bases outside the gene matches: 8. The CDR3 extends over 15 amino acids. The germline V gene encodes CDR1 SEHNR and CDR2 FQNEAQ (reference sequence). The CDR3 reads CASSSADRGQHGYTF. Here the CDR3 DNA reads TGTGCCAGCAGCTCGGCTGACAGGGGGCAACATGGCTACACCTTC.

This clone showed up just once. The V call is TRBV9, the J call TRBJ2-1; 14 nucleotides align to TRBD2. CDR3 size: 17 residues. V dropped 0 bases and J dropped 4; count of bases not matched to a gene: 3. Germline V CDR1 and CDR2: SGDLS, YYNGEE. The CDR3 region has the DNA TGTGCCAGCAGCGTAGGTAGACTAGCGGGGGGGTACAATGAGCAGTTCTTC. This gives the protein CASSVGRLAGGYNEQFF.

This clone was seen a handful of times. The DNA for the CDR3 is TGTGCCAGCAGCTTGGCCGCAGGGGGCGCAGGGGCCGGGGAGCTGTTTTTT. Its protein product is CASSLAAGGAGAGELFF. The chain has TRBV5-4 and TRBJ2-2; 8 bases are a match to TRBD1. The ends lost 0 bases at V and 6 bases at J; junction bases unmatched: 10. From germline, CDR1 is SGHNT and CDR2 YYREEE (reference sequence). The CDR3 has 17 residues. Full variable domain (missing parts from reference TRBV5-4 and TRBJ2-2): ETGVTQSPTHLIKTRGQQVTLRCSSQSGHNTVSWYQQALGQGPQFIFQYYREEENGRGNFPPRFSGLQFPNYSSELNVNALELDDSALYLCASSLAAGGAGAGELFFGEGSRLTVL.

The chain employs TRBV27 and TRBJ1-1; D is undetermined. V lost 0 bases, J lost 11 bases, and 7 bases lay in between. CDR3 length: 11 residues. The germline V gene has CDR1 MNHEY and CDR2 SMNVEV (reference sequence). The CDR3 protein is CASSLSSEAFF. The CDR3 DNA is TGTGCCAGCAGTTTATCATCGGAGGCTTTCTTT.

The rearrangement uses TRBV10-3 and TRBJ1-4; 7 nucleotides match TRBD1. This CDR3 contains 13 residues. V lost 6 bases, J lost 3 bases, and 1 base stayed unmatched. The germline CDR1 and CDR2 sequences are ENHRY and SYGVKD. The CDR3: CAISGTANEKLFF. CDR3 coding DNA: TGTGCCATCAGCGGGACAGCTAATGAAAAACTGTTTTTT.

The V and J genes are TRBV4-3 and TRBJ1-1; 7 nucleotides match TRBD1. The trim removed 2 bases at V and 3 bases at J, leaving 9 bases unmatched. Germline V gives CDR1 LGHNA, CDR2 YSLEER. The CDR3 length is 16 residues. Here the CDR3 DNA reads TGCGCCAGCAGCCAAACGGACAGGCGACATGACACTGAAGCTTTCTTT. Amino acid sequence: CASSQTDRRHDTEAFF.

This chain connects TRBV18 to TRBJ2-7; weak D call: TRBD1 (6 bases). Between the trimmed V and J ends, which lost 3 bases and 3 bases, there was a span of 9 bases. The germline V gene has CDR1 KGHSH and CDR2 LQKENI. CDR3 length equals 13 residues. In DNA form, the CDR3 reads TGTGCCAGCTCACCCCCGGACAGCTACGAGCAGTACTTC. It codes for CASSPPDSYEQYF.

The chain uses TRBV7-2 and TRBJ1-1, with D perhaps TRBD1 (6 bases). The CDR3 has 14 residues. The V gene's germline CDR1 is SGHTA and CDR2 FQGNSA. The V and J ends lost 6 bases and 4 bases respectively, with 15 bases between them. The DNA for the CDR3 is TGTGCCAGCAGTCCACAGGGCGGGAGCACTGAAGCTTTCTTT. It encodes CASSPQGGSTEAFF.

The genes are TRBV7-2 and TRBJ2-1, with TRBD2 matching over 10 bases. Germline assignment: CDR1 SGHTA and CDR2 FQGNSA. The V gene end was trimmed by 2 bases and the J gene end by 9 bases; junction bases not matched to a gene: 4. CDR3 length: 14 amino acids. CDR3 in DNA: TGTGCCAGCAGCTTAAGGCTAGCGGGGGTTGAGCAGTTCTTC. Protein: CASSLRLAGVEQFF.

The chain is built from TRBV6-2 or TRBV6-3 and TRBJ1-5; the D is unclear. The CDR3 runs 16 residues. V was clipped by 3 bases and J by 4 bases, with 16 bases between them. Germline CDR1 and CDR2: MNHEY and SVGEGT. CDR3 residues: CASSYGSFPSNQPQHF. The DNA of the CDR3 is TGTGCCAGCAGTTATGGCAGTTTCCCCAGTAATCAGCCCCAGCATTTT.

The gene calls are TRBV19 and TRBJ1-2, with a weak D call TRBD1 (5 bases). Trimming stripped 6 bases from V and 2 bases from J, with 7 bases between. The CDR3 is 12 amino acids. Germline-derived CDR1 and CDR2 are LNHDA and SQIVND (reference sequence). The CDR3 is CASSPGNYGYTF. The CDR3 DNA reads TGTGCCAGTAGCCCAGGGAACTATGGCTACACCTTC.

This chain links TRBV27 with TRBJ1-5; TRBD1 is a possible D gene (6 bases). Trimming removed 6 bases at V and 0 bases at J, with 12 bases between. Germline V CDR1 and CDR2: MNHEY, SMNVEV (reference sequence). This CDR3 is 15 amino acids long. CDR3 amino acids: CASSPQGYSNQPQHF. As DNA, the CDR3 is TGTGCCAGCAGCCCACAGGGTTATAGCAATCAGCCCCAGCATTTT.

The rearrangement links TRBV3-1 (or the pseudogene TRBV3-2) to TRBJ1-1; possibly TRBD1 for D (6 bases). CDR1 and CDR2 from the germline V gene are LGHDT and YNNKEL (reference sequence). V was cut by 4 bases and J by 10 bases, with 16 bases left in between. CDR3 length equals 13 residues. CDR3 coding DNA: TGTGCCAGCAGCCGAGATACAGGGCTTGTAGCTTTCTTT. It encodes CASSRDTGLVAFF.

The chain has TRBV6-5 and TRBJ2-1, with 8 nucleotides matching TRBD2. CDR1 is MNHEY and CDR2 is SVGAGI in the germline V gene. The CDR3 loop spans 14 amino acids. The trim removed 8 bases at V and 9 bases at J, leaving 12 bases unmatched. In DNA, the CDR3 is TGTGCCAGCGCCCCTGGGGGACTAGGTAGTGAGCAGTTCTTC. Its translation is CASAPGGLGSEQFF.

V and J are TRBV4-1 and TRBJ1-1; possibly TRBD1 for D (5 bases). The CDR3 covers 20 residues. Trimming left V 0 bases short and J 4 bases short, with 27 bases between. Germline CDR1 is MGHRA and CDR2 is YSYEKL. CDR3 sequence reads: CASSQDSQSGGSGRSTEAFF. The DNA of the CDR3 is TGCGCCAGCAGCCAAGATTCGCAGTCCGGGGGTTCGGGTCGGTCCACTGAAGCTTTCTTT.